Below, 12 T cell receptor beta chains from the same sample are listed, as sequenced in a study of T cells in Graves' hyperthyroidism and ophthalmopathy. Regions amplified from RNA transcripts were the TCR beta CDR3 regions. The primer set for the first-round RT-PCR of the TCR CDR3 was HTBI. TCRdb re-called the multiplex PCR reads with MiXCR, one entry per CDR3 protein. The sample contains more than 500,000 distinct CDR3 sequences, about 45% of which appear only once. Sequencing was carried out using peripheral blood or thyroid tissue (not recorded which). The receptors derive from an adult woman with Graves' disease, either hyperthyroidism or ophthalmopathy (not recorded which).

This clonotype was seen a few times. The rearrangement uses TRBV15 and TRBJ2-5; maybe TRBD2 (6 bases). V gave up 1 base and J gave up 4 bases, with 13 bases separating them. There are 15 residues in the CDR3. Germline CDR1 LNHNV, CDR2 YYDKDF (reference sequence). The chain's CDR3 is CATSRGGVGGETQYF. The CDR3 region has the DNA TGTGCCACCAGCAGAGGTGGGGTCGGGGGAGAGACCCAGTACTTC.

This rearrangement joins TRBV19 to TRBJ1-6; TRBD1 agrees at 7 bases. The CDR3 runs to 15 residues. Germline V gene data show CDR1 as LNHDA and CDR2 as SQIVND (reference sequence). V gave up 3 bases and J gave up 7 bases; unmatched junction bases: 6. The CDR3 protein is CASSISRQGNSPLHF. CDR3 coding DNA: TGTGCCAGTAGTATCTCCCGACAGGGCAATTCACCCCTCCACTTT.

The chain has TRBV7-2 and TRBJ2-5, with 15 bases lining up with TRBD2. J was trimmed by 4 bases and V by 0 bases; bases with no gene match: 6. CDR1 and CDR2 from the germline V gene are SGHTA and FQGNSA. The CDR3 runs to 18 residues. The CDR3 bases are TGTGCCAGCAGCTTAGCACCCGGACTAGCGGGAGGGAGAGAGACCCAGTACTTC. Protein sequence: CASSLAPGLAGGRETQYF.

This clonotype showed up just a few times. The chain uses TRBV3-1 and TRBJ1-1, with TRBD1 matching over 12 bases. The CDR3 has 16 residues. Germline V gene lookup returns CDR1 LGHDT and CDR2 YNNKEL (reference sequence). Trimming at V came to 5 bases and at J to 5 bases, leaving 9 bases not matched to a gene. The DNA of the CDR3 is TGTGCCAGCAGCTCCCGGGACAGGGGGCGGGATACTGAAGCTTTCTTT. It yields the protein CASSSRDRGRDTEAFF.

There are many counts of this clonotype. The chain is built from TRBV20-1 and TRBJ1-2; no clear D. Germline lookup yields CDR1 DFQATT and CDR2 SNEGSKA (reference sequence). Between the trimmed V and J ends, which lost 5 bases and 0 bases, there was a span of 13 bases. The CDR3 loop spans 14 amino acids. CDR3 sequence: CSAAGRIPNYGYTF. The DNA of the CDR3 is TGCAGTGCTGCGGGTAGGATTCCTAACTATGGCTACACCTTC.

As to this clonotype: This may stem from a read error, because a much larger clone lies one nucleotide away. This chain joins TRBV10-3 and TRBJ1-5, with D hard to call. Trimming removed 3 bases at V and 7 bases at J, with 19 bases between. The CDR3 spans 16 residues. Germline V gene sequence: CDR1 ENHRY, CDR2 SYGVKD. CDR3 sequence reads: CAISDPMTRVGQPQHF. In DNA form, the CDR3 reads TGTGCCATCAGTGACCCCATGACGAGGGTCGGACAGCCCCAGCATTTT.

The chain has TRBV2 and TRBJ1-3; 10 bases map to TRBD1. CDR3 length: 16 residues. V shed 8 bases, J shed 2 bases, and the junction held 9 bases outside the gene matches. Per the germline V gene, CDR1 is SNHLY and CDR2 is FYNNEI. DNA of the CDR3: TGTGCCAGCTCACCACTGACAGGGGGCCCTGGAAACACCATATATTTT. Translating it yields CASSPLTGGPGNTIYF.

The rearrangement joins TRBV9 to TRBJ2-5; 9 bases align to TRBD1. The CDR3 runs to 15 residues. The J segment lost 5 bases and the V segment lost 5 bases, leaving 10 bases of the junction unmatched. Germline-derived CDR1 and CDR2 are SGDLS and YYNGEE. This chain's CDR3 is CASSDGDREGETQYF. CDR3 DNA sequence: TGTGCCAGCAGTGACGGGGACAGGGAAGGGGAGACCCAGTACTTC.

This rearrangement joins TRBV27 to TRBJ1-1, with D possibly matching TRBD1 (5 bases). In germline, CDR1 is MNHEY, CDR2 SMNVEV (reference sequence). Trimming stripped 11 bases from V and 1 base from J, with 14 bases between. CDR3 length: 13 residues. CDR3 in DNA: TGTGCCGTCGCAGGGCAGGGGAACACTGAAGCTTTCTTT. Protein product: CAVAGQGNTEAFF.

This chain connects TRBV20-1 to TRBJ1-1; a possible D gene is TRBD1 (6 bases). This CDR3 region has 12 residues. The germline V gene encodes CDR1 DFQATT and CDR2 SNEGSKA (reference sequence). V shed 5 bases and J shed 4 bases, with 11 bases lying between them. The DNA for the CDR3 is TGCAGTGCTCTAGGGACAACCACTGAAGCTTTCTTT. This sequence encodes CSALGTTTEAFF.

The V gene is TRBV6-5, the J gene TRBJ1-5, with D unclear. Per the germline V gene, CDR1 is MNHEY and CDR2 is SVGAGI. Deletions cut 6 bases from V and 9 bases from J, with 6 bases between. There are 10 residues in the CDR3. The CDR3 protein is CASSFGPQHF. For the CDR3, the DNA is TGTGCCAGCAGCTTTGGGCCCCAGCATTTT.

This clonotype was counted many times. V gene TRBV18 combines with J gene TRBJ1-3; maybe TRBD1 (5 bases). Trimming stripped 7 bases from V and 4 bases from J, with 14 bases between. Germline V lookup: CDR1 KGHSH, CDR2 LQKENI. This CDR3 is 14 amino acids long. CDR3: CASLATEAGNTIYF. The CDR3 DNA reads TGTGCCAGCTTAGCGACAGAAGCAGGAAACACCATATATTTT. The full variable domain, rest sourced from reference TRBV18 and TRBJ1-3, is NAGVMQNPRHLVRRRGQEARLRCSPMKGHSHVYWYRQLPEEGLKFMVYLQKENIIDESGMPKERFSAEFPKEGPSILRIQQVVRGDSAAYFCASLATEAGNTIYFGEGSWLTVV.